The 27 T cell receptor beta chains given below trace back to one sample, sequenced in a study of cytomegalovirus exposure and HLA in healthy donors listed by TCRdb under 2017. Library preparation used the immunoSEQ multiplex PCR assay. For the multiplex PCR, a mixture combining 60 forward primers for TCR Vbeta segments and 13 reverse primers for TCR Jbeta segments was used. TCRdb mirrors the immuneACCESS table, restricted to in-frame sequences. Some clones are absent from its copies; in checked studies, under half trace to an unresolved V gene, and the reason for the others is unknown. The sample data list approximately 79,000 clones, and around 76% of these were observed just once. The ten largest clones take up 5.5% of the sample. Sequenced: PBMCs. Source of these receptors: a male donor in good health and CMV-seropositive.

The chain recombines TRBV5-4 with TRBJ1-4; D gene uncertain. This CDR3 region has 13 residues. V gave up 1 base and J gave up 4 bases, with 5 bases separating them. Germline-derived CDR1 and CDR2 are SGHNT and YYREEE (reference sequence). The CDR3 is CASSLKSNEKLFF. The CDR3 DNA reads TGTGCCAGCAGCTTGAAGAGTAATGAAAAACTGTTTTTT.

This sequence joins TRBV2 and TRBJ2-2; 15 nucleotides line up with TRBD2. With 9 bases clipped from V and 3 bases from J, the junction kept 2 bases outside the gene matches. This CDR3 is built from 15 residues. The germline CDR1 and CDR2 sequences are SNHLY and FYNNEI. The CDR3 is CARGTSGGHTGELFF. The CDR3 DNA follows: TGTGCCAGGGGGACTAGCGGGGGGCACACCGGGGAGCTGTTTTTT.

This clone appeared once. The rearrangement links TRBV5-1 to TRBJ2-5, with 8 bases fitting TRBD1. The CDR3 is 15 amino acids. CDR1 is SGHRS and CDR2 is YFSETQ in the germline V gene. Trimming at V came to 0 bases and at J to 3 bases, leaving 4 bases not matched to a gene. The CDR3 here is CASSLAQTGEETQYF. The CDR3 bases are TGCGCCAGCAGCTTGGCCCAGACAGGGGAAGAGACCCAGTACTTC.

The chain employs TRBV7-9 and TRBJ2-2, with TRBD1 matching over 7 bases. Per the germline V gene, CDR1 is SEHNR and CDR2 is FQNEAQ (reference sequence). The CDR3 runs 15 residues. With 3 bases clipped from V and 4 bases from J, the junction kept 5 bases outside the gene matches. CDR3 in amino acids: CASSFGQVPTGELFF. CDR3 DNA sequence: TGTGCCAGCAGCTTCGGACAGGTCCCCACCGGGGAGCTGTTTTTT. The variable domain in full, with the rest retrieved from reference TRBV7-9 and TRBJ2-2, is DTGVSQNPRHKITKRGQNVTFRCDPISEHNRLYWYRQTLGQGPEFLTYFQNEAQLEKSRLLSDRFSAERPKGSFSTLEIQRTEQGDSAMYLCASSFGQVPTGELFFGEGSRLTVL.

This clone was seen only a few times. The chain uses TRBV6-5 and TRBJ1-4; 7 bases align to TRBD1. V gave up 5 bases and J gave up 7 bases; unmatched junction bases: 10. The CDR3 totals 15 residues. The V gene's germline CDR1 is MNHEY and CDR2 SVGAGI. The CDR3 here is CASSTGTGVGEKLFF. The CDR3 DNA sequence: TGTGCCAGCAGTACCGGCACAGGGGTTGGTGAAAAACTGTTTTTT.

In this sample, this clone turned up once. CDR3 amino acids: CASSHSGGPDWNEQFF. The CDR3 DNA is TGTGCCAGCAGCCATAGCGGGGGGCCAGATTGGAATGAGCAGTTCTTC. The V and J genes are TRBV5-4 and TRBJ2-1, with 10 positions matching TRBD2. Germline CDR1 is SGHNT and CDR2 is YYREEE (reference sequence). The CDR3 totals 16 residues. V lost 4 bases to trimming and J lost 7 bases; unmatched junction nucleotides: 11.

This clone was counted only a few times. The chain joins TRBV4-2 to TRBJ2-7; 7 bases align to TRBD1. This CDR3 is built from 15 residues. CDR1 and CDR2 (germline): LGHNA, YNFKEQ. The trim removed 0 bases at V and 3 bases at J, leaving 5 bases unmatched. CDR3 protein: CASSQEKGQIYEQYF. The DNA of the CDR3 is TGTGCCAGCAGCCAAGAAAAGGGACAGATCTACGAGCAGTACTTC.

J is TRBJ1-2 and V is TRBV4-1; no clear D gene. From germline, CDR1 is MGHRA and CDR2 YSYEKL. V lost 1 base to trimming and J lost 8 bases, with 17 bases between them. CDR3 size: 15 residues. The CDR3 sequence: CASSQGTLEVGGYTF. DNA of the CDR3: TGCGCCAGCAGCCAAGGTACCTTGGAGGTTGGGGGCTACACCTTC.

The CDR3 protein is CASAPGGRSYEQYF. The CDR3 DNA reads TGTGCCAGCGCACCAGGGGGCCGCTCCTACGAGCAGTACTTC. The chain is built from TRBV6-1 and TRBJ2-7; 8 nucleotides match TRBD1. The CDR3 contains 14 residues. With V trimmed by 8 bases and J by 0 bases, 6 bases remained unmatched. Germline V gives CDR1 MNHNS, CDR2 SASEGT.

The chain has TRBV4-1 and TRBJ2-3; 7 nucleotides match TRBD1. Looked up from germline, CDR1 is MGHRA and CDR2 is YSYEKL. V lost 1 base to trimming and J lost 9 bases; unmatched junction nucleotides: 10. The CDR3 covers 15 residues. This CDR3 reads CASSQGRAGGPTQYF. CDR3 bases: TGCGCCAGCAGCCAAGGCCGGGCAGGGGGTCCAACGCAGTATTTT.

This chain links TRBV6-6 with TRBJ2-1; tentative D call: TRBD1 (6 bases). V gave up 6 bases and J gave up 12 bases, with 21 bases separating them. This CDR3 has 14 residues. Germline CDR1 reads MNHNY; CDR2 reads SVGAGI (reference sequence). This chain's CDR3 is CASRLDRFASGQFF. The CDR3 coding sequence is TGTGCCAGCAGGCTAGACAGGTTTGCGAGCGGGCAGTTCTTC.

This chain connects TRBV7-2 to TRBJ1-2; 8 positions agree with TRBD1. Germline V lookup: CDR1 SGHTA, CDR2 FQGNSA. Trimming removed 10 bases from V and 4 bases from J; junction bases left unmatched: 17. The CDR3 contains 16 residues. CDR3 bases: TGTGCCATCTCACCCGATGCTCACAGGGGGTTCTATGGCTACACCTTC. Translating gives CAISPDAHRGFYGYTF.

This clone was found many times. The rearrangement links TRBV25-1 to TRBJ1-1, with D possibly TRBD1 on 5 matching bases. The germline V gene encodes CDR1 MGHDK and CDR2 SYGVNS. Trimming shortened V by 8 bases and J by 4 bases, and 17 bases separated the two germline ends. This CDR3 region has 14 residues. The CDR3, as DNA: TGTGCCAGCGGGACGGGAGCTGGGGGCACTGAAGCTTTCTTT. It encodes CASGTGAGGTEAFF. Combining the CDR3 with reference TRBV25-1 and TRBJ1-1 gives the whole variable domain EADIYQTPRYLVIGTGKKITLECSQTMGHDKMYWYQQDPGMELHLIHYSYGVNSTEKGDLSSESTVSRIRTEHFPLTLESARPSHTSQYLCASGTGAGGTEAFFGQGTRLTVV.

This clone was recorded only once. The chain employs TRBV15 and TRBJ2-7; 8 positions match TRBD2. The length of the CDR3 is 16 residues. CDR1 and CDR2 from the germline V gene are LNHNV and YYDKDF (reference sequence). Germline trimming cut 6 bases from V and 3 bases from J; bases unmatched to any gene: 13. The CDR3 region is CATSLGGLAGNYEQYF. CDR3 DNA: TGTGCCACCAGTCTAGGGGGGTTAGCGGGGAACTACGAGCAGTACTTC.

This chain links TRBV7-8 with TRBJ1-1, with D perhaps matching TRBD1 (5 bases). V was cut by 3 bases and J by 5 bases, with 7 bases left in between. The germline V gene encodes CDR1 SGHVS and CDR2 FQNEAQ. The length of the CDR3 is 12 residues. CDR3 nucleotides: TGTGCCAGCAGCTTCCAGGGAACTGAAGCTTTCTTT. Translating gives CASSFQGTEAFF.

The V call is TRBV4-2, the J call TRBJ2-1, with TRBD2 matching over 11 bases. CDR1 and CDR2 from the germline V gene are LGHNA and YNFKEQ. Germline trimming cut 5 bases from V and 5 bases from J; bases unmatched to any gene: 8. The CDR3 has 16 residues. CDR3 sequence reads: CASSVLAGGPNNEQFF. The CDR3 bases are TGTGCCAGCAGCGTCTTAGCGGGGGGGCCCAACAATGAGCAGTTCTTC.

The chain combines TRBV5-6 with TRBJ1-3; perhaps TRBD1 as D (5 bases). The CDR3 is made up of 13 amino acids. Trimming cost V 1 base and J 6 bases, with 8 bases left between them. Germline values: CDR1 SGHDT, CDR2 YYEEEE. The CDR3 DNA follows: TGTGCCAGCAGCTTGCCAGGGCCAAACACCATATATTTT. Translating gives CASSLPGPNTIYF. The complete variable domain, with remaining parts taken from reference TRBV5-6 and TRBJ1-3, reads DAGVTQSPTHLIKTRGQQVTLRCSPKSGHDTVSWYQQALGQGPQFIFQYYEEEERQRGNFPDRFSGHQFPNYSSELNVNALLLGDSALYLCASSLPGPNTIYFGEGSWLTVV.

The rearrangement uses TRBV5-1 and TRBJ2-3, with no clear D. The germline V gene encodes CDR1 SGHRS and CDR2 YFSETQ. Trimming took 0 bases from V and 10 from J, leaving 12 bases between them. CDR3 length: 13 residues. The CDR3 region is CASSLALLSSQYF. In DNA form, the CDR3 reads TGCGCCAGCAGCTTGGCCTTACTATCGTCGCAGTATTTT.

This sequence joins TRBV12-2 and TRBJ1-5; the table's D call of TRBD1 was not tested on the DNA. TRBV12-2 represents a pseudogene. The CDR3 runs 17 residues. The CDR3 DNA sequence: TGTGCAAGTCGCTTTCACCTGACAGGAGGAGGAAATCAGCCCCAGCATTTT. It encodes CASRFHLTGGGNQPQHF.

This chain joins TRBV7-3 and TRBJ2-1; D is possibly TRBD1 (5 bases). Germline V lookup: CDR1 SGHTA, CDR2 FQGTGA. V gave up 5 bases and J gave up 6 bases, with 17 bases separating them. The CDR3 has 15 amino acids. CDR3 loop: CASSRSRVLVNEQFF. The DNA of the CDR3 is TGTGCCAGCAGCCGTAGCAGGGTTCTGGTCAATGAGCAGTTCTTC.

The chain employs TRBV5-1 and TRBJ1-1, with TRBD1 identical over 7 bases. The CDR3 consists of 15 residues. The junction had 6 bases not matched to a gene; V was cut back by 2 bases and J by 2 bases. CDR1 and CDR2 (germline): SGHRS, YFSETQ. CDR3 amino acids: CASSFAGGRNTEAFF. CDR3 coding DNA: TGCGCCAGCAGCTTTGCAGGGGGTAGAAACACTGAAGCTTTCTTT.

This clone was detected once. Written as DNA, the CDR3 is TGTGCCAGCAGCTTCGGAGCTAGCATTTACGAGCAGTACTTC. The encoded protein is CASSFGASIYEQYF. The chain employs TRBV7-9 and TRBJ2-5; D is possibly TRBD2 (5 bases). The DNA matches TRBJ2-7 better at its end, which makes the J call doubtful. The CDR3 totals 14 residues. In germline, CDR1 is SEHNR, CDR2 FQNEAQ (reference sequence).

The chain uses TRBV5-8 and TRBJ1-1; no clear D. The CDR3 has 13 amino acids. CDR1 SGHTS and CDR2 YDEGEE come from the germline V gene. V was clipped by 6 bases and J by 0 bases, with 9 bases between them. The CDR3 sequence is CASKRQLNTEAFF. CDR3 in DNA: TGTGCCAGCAAGAGGCAGCTGAACACTGAAGCTTTCTTT. The full variable domain, with the rest looked up from reference TRBV5-8 and TRBJ1-1, is EAGVTQSPTHLIKTRGQQATLRCSPISGHTSVYWYQQALGLGLQFLLWYDEGEERNRGNFPPRFSGRQFPNYSSELNVNALELEDSALYLCASKRQLNTEAFFGQGTRLTVV.

This chain joins TRBV5-1 and TRBJ2-5, with 12 bases aligning to TRBD2. Trimming cost V 7 bases and J 5 bases; bases outside gene matches: 15. Germline V lookup: CDR1 SGHRS, CDR2 YFSETQ. This CDR3 comprises 17 residues. The CDR3 DNA follows: TGCGCCAGCTCACGACGGGCTAGCGGGAGGGCAGAGGAGACCCAGTACTTC. Translating gives CASSRRASGRAEETQYF. Full variable domain (remainder filled in from reference TRBV5-1 and TRBJ2-5): KAGVTQTPRYLIKTRGQQVTLSCSPISGHRSVSWYQQTPGQGLQFLFEYFSETQRNKGNFPGRFSGRQFSNSRSEMNVSTLELGDSALYLCASSRRASGRAEETQYFGPGTRLLVL.

The rearrangement uses TRBV6-5 and TRBJ2-7, with TRBD1 matching 7 bases. V lost 6 bases to trimming and J lost 6 bases; unmatched junction nucleotides: 5. Germline V gene sequence: CDR1 MNHEY, CDR2 SVGAGI. The CDR3 has 12 residues. The CDR3 DNA reads as TGTGCCAGCAGCTCGGGACAGTCCGAGCAGTACTTC. It encodes CASSSGQSEQYF.

V usage is TRBV28 and J usage is TRBJ1-5; 10 bases fit TRBD1. Unmatched junction bases numbered 9, after V lost 6 bases and J lost 7 bases. Looked up from germline, CDR1 is MDHEN and CDR2 is SYDVKM. This CDR3 region has 15 residues. CDR3 region: CASRSPRQGAQPQHF. The CDR3, as DNA: TGTGCCAGCAGATCTCCTCGACAGGGGGCGCAGCCCCAGCATTTT.

The rearrangement joins TRBV7-2 to TRBJ2-3; unclear D gene. The V end lost 5 bases, the J end lost 3 bases, and 15 bases lay between the germline ends. CDR1 SGHTA and CDR2 FQGNSA come from the germline V gene. The CDR3 totals 15 residues. CDR3 nucleotides: TGTGCCAGCAGCCAGCCGGCAGGCTATACAGATACGCAGTATTTT. Its protein is CASSQPAGYTDTQYF.